Shown below are 8 T cell receptor beta chains from a single sample sequenced in a study of glioma-infiltrating T cells after dendritic cell vaccination. Sequencing was performed with immunoSEQ multiplex PCR; in TCRdb, only in-frame clones are kept and a portion is missing. Here the sample spans some 58,000 clones, approximately 81% being singletons. The time point is: after dendritic cell vaccination, including at tumor progression/relapse. The sequencing used blood, collected after dendritic cell vaccination. These receptors all stem from a human donor with glioblastoma.

This chain connects TRBV9 to TRBJ1-1, with D unresolved. CDR1 is SGDLS and CDR2 is YYNGEE in the germline V gene. The length of the CDR3 is 13 residues. V was cut by 3 bases and J by 5 bases, with 11 bases left in between. In nucleotides, the CDR3 is TGTGCCAGCAGCGGCTCCTCGGGGACTGAAGCTTTCTTT. Translating gives CASSGSSGTEAFF.

J is TRBJ2-5 and V is TRBV19; TRBD2 is a possible D gene (5 bases). Trimming took 6 bases from V and 9 from J, leaving 20 bases between them. Germline CDR1 is LNHDA and CDR2 is SQIVND (reference sequence). This CDR3 region has 14 residues. CDR3 coding DNA: TGTGCCAGTAGACGATCACCGGGAAGCGGTCCCCAGTACTTC. It is translated as CASRRSPGSGPQYF.

In this sample, this clone turned up a few times. CDR3 loop: CSVRVTNEQFF. The CDR3 DNA sequence: TGCAGCGTCCGCGTTACCAATGAGCAGTTCTTC. The chain employs TRBV29-1 and TRBJ2-1, with D unresolved. V lost 6 bases and J 6 bases, leaving 9 bases between the germline ends. The CDR3 covers 11 residues. Per the germline V gene, CDR1 is SQVTM and CDR2 is ANQGSEA.

This clone was recorded a few times. This chain links TRBV4-1 with TRBJ1-2; D is undetermined. The CDR3 loop spans 14 amino acids. Germline assignment: CDR1 MGHRA and CDR2 YSYEKL. Trimming pared 1 base from V and 8 bases from J, leaving 14 bases between. The CDR3 loop is CASSQVGMTGGYTF. The CDR3 region has the DNA TGCGCCAGCAGCCAAGTCGGAATGACGGGGGGCTACACCTTC.

The J gene is TRBJ1-2, the V gene TRBV6-6; D may be TRBD1 (6 bases). Germline V lookup: CDR1 MNHNY, CDR2 SVGAGI (reference sequence). This CDR3 contains 13 residues. Deletions cut 8 bases from V and 4 bases from J, with 14 bases between. The CDR3 bases are TGTGCCAGCTTGGCAGGGGCAGGCTATGGCTACACCTTC. It translates to CASLAGAGYGYTF.

This clone has just a few counts. CDR3 DNA sequence: TGTGCCAGCAGCGACCGGGTCGGTGAGCAGTTCTTC. Translating it yields CASSDRVGEQFF. The rearrangement links TRBV9 to TRBJ2-1; D uncertain. The V end lost 3 bases, the J end lost 9 bases, and 10 bases lay between the germline ends. The CDR3 contains 12 residues. CDR1 and CDR2 (germline): SGDLS, YYNGEE. The full variable domain, completed using reference TRBV9 and TRBJ2-1, is DSGVTQTPKHLITATGQRVTLRCSPRSGDLSVYWYQQSLDQGLQFLIQYYNGEERAKGNILERFSAQQFPDLHSELNLSSLELGDSALYFCASSDRVGEQFFGPGTRLTVL.

The table lists this clone with a count of one. The rearrangement joins TRBV27 to TRBJ1-4; 7 nucleotides align to TRBD1. The CDR3 runs 12 residues. V shed 6 bases, J shed 10 bases, and the junction held 5 bases outside the gene matches. The germline gives CDR1 MNHEY, CDR2 SMNVEV (reference sequence). CDR3 nucleotides: TGTGCCAGCAGGGGGACAGCGGGAAAACTGTTTTTT. As protein: CASRGTAGKLFF.

The J gene is TRBJ1-6, the V gene TRBV9, with D unresolved. V gave up 1 base and J gave up 5 bases, with 10 bases separating them. Germline V gene data show CDR1 as SGDLS and CDR2 as YYNGEE. This CDR3 is 15 amino acids long. CDR3 region: CASSVTGIDNSPLHF. CDR3 DNA: TGTGCCAGCAGCGTAACGGGAATCGATAATTCACCCCTCCACTTT.